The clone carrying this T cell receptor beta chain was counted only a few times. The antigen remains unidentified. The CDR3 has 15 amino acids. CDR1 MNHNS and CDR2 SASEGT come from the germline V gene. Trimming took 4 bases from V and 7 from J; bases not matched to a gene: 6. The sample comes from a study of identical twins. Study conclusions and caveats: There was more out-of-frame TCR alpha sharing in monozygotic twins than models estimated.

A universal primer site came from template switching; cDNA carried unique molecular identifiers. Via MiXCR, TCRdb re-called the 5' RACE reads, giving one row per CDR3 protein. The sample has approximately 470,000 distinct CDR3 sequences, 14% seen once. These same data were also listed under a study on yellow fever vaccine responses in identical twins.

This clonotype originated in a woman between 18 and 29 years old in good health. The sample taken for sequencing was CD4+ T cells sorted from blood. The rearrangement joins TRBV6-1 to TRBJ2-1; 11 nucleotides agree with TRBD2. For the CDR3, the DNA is TGTGCCAGCAGTGTTACTAGCGGGAGACTGAATGAGCAGTTCTTC. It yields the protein CASSVTSGRLNEQFF.